This TCR beta chain was recovered during a study of shared clonotypes between healthy human individuals (TCRdb year 2020). About the study as a whole: The cohort comprised a couple of women and a few men aged 18 to 49 years. Blood TCR repertoires of five healthy adults were deeply sequenced to estimate repertoire size and the extent of clonotype sharing between individuals. Between about 0.85 and 9.5 billion PBMCs per donor were obtained by leukapheresis. To increase sequencing depth and limit assay-specific biases, different laboratories used diverse techniques to prepare libraries and sequence TCR repertoires. For each donor, three plates each were used for CD4 naive and CD4 memory, two plates were used for CD8 naive, and one plate was used for CD8 memory. Results the study describes overall, beyond this receptor: Rarefaction of sorted-subset datasets indicated incomplete sequencing despite the large sequencing depth. Naive subsets generally had larger estimated clonotype richness than memory subsets did. Because the study included only a small number of donors, the genetic and exposure-history diversity represented was limited. Sampling was restricted to blood, and TCR repertoires in tissue are likely to differ from TCR repertoires in blood. About 4.5% of naive CD4, 3% to 4% of naive CD8, 2.3% of memory CD4, and about 0.4% of memory CD8 clonotypes were shared across a few donors. Pairwise subsampling indicated that sequencing depth was expected to affect the degree of clonotype sharing among donors. Higher generation probabilities were observed for clonotypes shared by all four sorted-subset donors than for non-shared clonotypes.

V and J lose 4 bases and 10 bases, and a span of 10 bases separates them. The CDR3 holds 10 amino acids from the cysteine to the phenylalanine. CDR3 DNA only is kept here, 30 bases in frame from base 1. Based on the germline V gene, the CDR1 and CDR2 sequences are SQVTM and ANQGSEA. Using the deep immunoSEQ assay, TCR CDR3 regions were amplified from genomic DNA by multiplex PCR. Genomic DNA extracted from each cell subset was distributed evenly over all wells of several immunoSEQ 96-well plates, and each plate served as one replicate. For sorted subsets, each replicate PCR was loaded with approximately 190 ng genomic DNA, equivalent to approximately 27,000 T cell genomes. The purified libraries were quantified using a Qubit 3.0 fluorometer, sized with a Bioanalyzer 2100, and then quantified again using the KAPA Library Quantification kit. Each immunoSEQ 96-well plate was sequenced on its own single-read 150-cycle Illumina NextSeq 550 flow cell. Concerning the study's data processing: Because the immunoSEQ output included only junctional sequences and no quality scores, the filtering could not be the same as the filtering used for full-length reads. To assign V/J genes and CDR3, sequences were annotated using PyIR, a Python wrapper for IgBLAST v1.9, with IMGT germline references. Reads with weak V/J assignments (E-value above 1e-6), missing CDR3, stop codons, out-of-frame junctions, or ambiguous translated residues were removed. V3J clonotypes were defined by identical inferred V gene, J gene, and CDR3 amino acid sequence. The percentage overlap between two repertoires was calculated by dividing the number of shared unique clonotypes by the size of the smaller repertoire. Three approaches were used to assess repertoire richness: RTK rarefaction, the Chao1 estimator, and Recon v2.1 estimates of unobserved clonotypes. OLGA was used to compute generation probabilities for all TCRbeta clonotypes that the gDNA method yielded from a few donors. In TCRdb, the immuneACCESS table is reduced to in-frame sequences with V and J assigned. These tables do not hold every clone; where another copy was compared, an unresolved V gene accounts for under half, and the others remain unexplained. The D gene and trimming were derived from the DNA, and the V and J assignments and clone size from that table. This sample has under 2,500,000 clones in its table, and 90% to 97% of those were observed once. The ten top clones hold about 0.13% of the sample.

A note on this clone: This clone's antigen is unknown. There are no base qualities to consult, and no much larger clone falls within one base.

The donors were healthy, HIV-negative adults who had no recently reported acute infections or vaccinations. Every donor was a Caucasian adult residing in Nashville, Tennessee, USA. CD4+ T cells were enriched by magnetic negative selection, after which naive cells were positively selected on CD45RA and the negative fraction was taken as the memory subset. Blood was collected by leukapheresis, and PBMCs were isolated by Ficoll-Histopaque density gradient centrifugation and then cryopreserved in liquid nitrogen vapor phase. Analytical flow cytometry was used to check the purity and quantity of each magnetically sorted T cell population. From each sorted fraction, genomic DNA was isolated and quantified by UV absorbance on a Nanodrop 2000c.

The clonotype comes from a man aged 18 to 30 in good health. The material sequenced was naive CD4+ T cells sorted from blood. The cell subset or site label for this specimen denotes: CD45RA+ positively selected. The chain links TRBV29-1 with TRBJ2-5, with the D segment identity uncertain. The nucleotide sequence is TGCAGCGTTGGGCAGGTTGACCAGTACTTC. The encoded protein is CSVGQVDQYF. Outside the CDR3, residues come from the reference TRBV29-1 and TRBJ2-5 proteins, so the full variable domain is: SAVISQKPSRDICQRGTSLTIQCQVDSQVTMMFWYRQQPGQSLTLIATANQGSEATYESGFVIDKFPISRPNLTFSTLTVSNMSPEDSSIYLCSVGQVDQYFGPGTRLLVL.